A single sample gave rise to the 18 T cell receptor beta chains below, sequenced in a study of blood T cell repertoires in COVID-19. This table comes from immunoSEQ multiplex PCR, and its TCRdb copy is limited to in-frame clones, with some not included. The sample includes tens of thousands of clones, 82% of them seen just once. Sequenced sample: peripheral blood. The source of these receptors is a man aged 60-69 years with acute or convalescent COVID-19.

CDR3 nucleotides: TGTGCCAGCAGCTTAGACCGGACAAGGGAGCAGTACTTC. This translates into CASSLDRTREQYF. The chain carries TRBV11-2 and TRBJ2-7; D possibly corresponds to TRBD1 (5 bases). CDR3 length: 13 residues. Looked up from germline, CDR1 is SGHAT and CDR2 is FQNNGV. Trimming took off 0 bases at V and 7 bases at J, with 10 bases between the two ends.

This chain links TRBV10-3 with TRBJ2-5; 9 bases map to TRBD1. The length of the CDR3 is 13 residues. Germline V lookup: CDR1 ENHRY, CDR2 SYGVKD. With 9 bases clipped from V and 3 bases from J, the junction kept 5 bases outside the gene matches. Here the CDR3 reads CAIRTGVEETQYF. CDR3 sequence (DNA): TGTGCCATTCGGACAGGGGTGGAAGAGACCCAGTACTTC.

V gene TRBV5-4 combines with J gene TRBJ2-2; 11 nucleotides match TRBD2. The trim removed 4 bases at V and 0 bases at J, leaving 5 bases unmatched. CDR3 length: 17 residues. The V gene's germline CDR1 is SGHNT and CDR2 YYREEE (reference sequence). CDR3 in amino acids: CASSPPTSGANTGELFF. CDR3 nucleotide sequence: TGTGCCAGCAGCCCACCGACTAGCGGGGCGAACACCGGGGAGCTGTTTTTT.

This chain links TRBV5-8 with TRBJ1-3; D not resolved. The germline V gene encodes CDR1 SGHTS and CDR2 YDEGEE. The CDR3 totals 16 residues. Trimming removed 3 bases at V and 0 bases at J, with 13 bases between. CDR3 loop: CASSSRTVHSGNTIYF. The CDR3 DNA reads TGTGCCAGCAGCTCTCGAACAGTTCACTCTGGAAACACCATATATTTT.

This clone was recorded once. The V call is TRBV27, the J call TRBJ2-7, with D perhaps TRBD2 (6 bases). Looked up from germline, CDR1 is MNHEY and CDR2 is SMNVEV (reference sequence). Trimming cost V 0 bases and J 4 bases, with 28 bases left between them. CDR3 size: 20 residues. This CDR3 is CASSLSAQGILRGNLYEQYF. The CDR3 nucleotides read TGTGCCAGCAGTTTATCGGCCCAGGGTATTCTACGGGGGAACCTTTACGAGCAGTACTTC.

The V call is TRBV28, the J call TRBJ2-4; D uncertain. V gave up 3 bases and J gave up 10 bases, with 7 bases separating them. The CDR3 loop spans 11 amino acids. Germline V gene lookup returns CDR1 MDHEN and CDR2 SYDVKM. CDR3 amino acids: CASSFEAIQYF. DNA of the CDR3: TGTGCCAGCAGTTTCGAGGCGATTCAGTACTTC.

This clone was recorded a few times. This sequence joins TRBV15 and TRBJ2-3; 9 positions agree with TRBD1. Germline CDR1 and CDR2: LNHNV and YYDKDF (reference sequence). The J segment lost 7 bases and the V segment lost 1 base, leaving 6 bases of the junction unmatched. The CDR3 has 15 amino acids. The CDR3: CATSRGDRDANTQYF. CDR3 in DNA: TGTGCCACCAGCAGAGGGGACAGGGATGCAAATACGCAGTATTTT.

The DNA of the CDR3 is TGTGCCAGCAGTTTATGGACGGGGTTCTCTGGAAACACCATATATTTT. This translates into CASSLWTGFSGNTIYF. The chain couples TRBV28 to TRBJ1-3; D ambiguous. With 0 bases removed from V and 0 bases from J, the gap between germline ends came to 9 bases. From germline, CDR1 is MDHEN and CDR2 SYDVKM. There are 16 residues in the CDR3.

J is TRBJ1-1 and V is TRBV18, with TRBD1 matching over 8 bases. Germline CDR1 and CDR2: KGHSH and LQKENI. V shed 3 bases and J 0 bases; nucleotides not matched to a gene: 9. The CDR3 length is 17 residues. The CDR3 region is CASSPTGGITMNTEAFF. CDR3 sequence (DNA): TGTGCCAGCTCACCTACAGGGGGGATTACTATGAACACTGAAGCTTTCTTT.

The rearrangement links TRBV5-1 to TRBJ1-2; 7 bases map to TRBD1. The CDR3 has 15 residues. CDR1 SGHRS and CDR2 YFSETQ come from the germline V gene. Trimming at V came to 0 bases and at J to 0 bases, leaving 2 bases not matched to a gene. CDR3 region: CASSLGQGANYGYTF. In DNA, the CDR3 is TGCGCCAGCAGCTTGGGGCAGGGGGCTAACTATGGCTACACCTTC.

This clone was counted a single time. The V and J genes are TRBV3-1 (or the pseudogene TRBV3-2) and TRBJ2-1; no clear D gene. V gave up 3 bases and J gave up 9 bases, with 9 bases separating them. Germline V gene lookup returns CDR1 LGHDT and CDR2 YNNKEL (reference sequence). The CDR3 sequence is 12 residues long. The chain's CDR3 is CASSHVNGEQFF. The CDR3, as DNA: TGTGCCAGCAGCCATGTTAACGGTGAGCAGTTCTTC.

This sequence joins TRBV28 and TRBJ1-2; unclear D gene. Germline loops: CDR1 MDHEN, CDR2 SYDVKM. Trimming removed 3 bases from V and 8 bases from J, with 10 bases in between. There are 12 residues in the CDR3. Here the CDR3 reads CASSLAGSGYTF. The CDR3 nucleotides read TGTGCCAGCAGTTTGGCAGGAAGCGGCTACACCTTC.

CDR3 amino acids: CASSPTGATDTQYF. The CDR3, as DNA: TGTGCCAGCAGCCCAACTGGAGCCACAGATACGCAGTATTTT. J is TRBJ2-3 and V is TRBV27; D gene ambiguous. V was shortened by 6 bases and J by 2 bases, with 12 bases between the two germline ends. Germline values: CDR1 MNHEY, CDR2 SMNVEV (reference sequence). The CDR3 spans 14 residues.

The chain couples TRBV19 to TRBJ1-2, with 8 bases aligning to TRBD1. Germline assignment: CDR1 LNHDA and CDR2 SQIVND (reference sequence). The V gene end was trimmed by 6 bases and the J gene end by 3 bases; junction bases not matched to a gene: 6. This CDR3 comprises 14 residues. CDR3 DNA sequence: TGTGCCAGTAGCAGGACAGGGTCCGACTATGGCTACACCTTC. It yields the protein CASSRTGSDYGYTF.

The chain is built from TRBV5-5 and TRBJ2-5, with D maybe TRBD2 (5 bases). Germline V lookup: CDR1 SGHKS, CDR2 YYEKEE (reference sequence). This CDR3 has 14 amino acids. V was cut by 3 bases and J by 4 bases, with 13 bases left in between. The CDR3 spells CASSSPGGRETQYF. The CDR3 coding sequence is TGTGCCAGCAGCTCGCCCGGAGGCAGAGAGACCCAGTACTTC.

This clone appeared a few times. The chain uses TRBV12-3 or TRBV12-4 and TRBJ1-2; D uncertain. Trimming took off 3 bases at V and 8 bases at J, with 13 bases between the two ends. There are 13 residues in the CDR3. The CDR3 DNA sequence: TGTGCCAGCAGTTTTGCGTATTTTTCCGGCTACACCTTC. Protein product: CASSFAYFSGYTF.

The rearrangement links TRBV5-1 to TRBJ2-7, with 7 bases matching TRBD2. The CDR3 length is 15 residues. V gave up 2 bases and J gave up 3 bases; unmatched junction bases: 8. Germline V gene data show CDR1 as SGHRS and CDR2 as YFSETQ. This CDR3 is CASSLLAGSGYEQYF. The CDR3 DNA is TGCGCCAGCAGCTTATTAGCGGGTTCGGGCTACGAGCAGTACTTC.

This chain uses TRBV4-1 with TRBJ2-3, with D possibly TRBD2 on 6 matching bases. V lost 4 bases and J 4 bases, leaving 15 bases between the germline ends. CDR3 length: 15 amino acids. Germline CDR1 and CDR2: MGHRA and YSYEKL. The CDR3 DNA reads TGCGCCAGCAGCCTCGGAGGGCTAGACGCAGATACGCAGTATTTT. It encodes CASSLGGLDADTQYF.